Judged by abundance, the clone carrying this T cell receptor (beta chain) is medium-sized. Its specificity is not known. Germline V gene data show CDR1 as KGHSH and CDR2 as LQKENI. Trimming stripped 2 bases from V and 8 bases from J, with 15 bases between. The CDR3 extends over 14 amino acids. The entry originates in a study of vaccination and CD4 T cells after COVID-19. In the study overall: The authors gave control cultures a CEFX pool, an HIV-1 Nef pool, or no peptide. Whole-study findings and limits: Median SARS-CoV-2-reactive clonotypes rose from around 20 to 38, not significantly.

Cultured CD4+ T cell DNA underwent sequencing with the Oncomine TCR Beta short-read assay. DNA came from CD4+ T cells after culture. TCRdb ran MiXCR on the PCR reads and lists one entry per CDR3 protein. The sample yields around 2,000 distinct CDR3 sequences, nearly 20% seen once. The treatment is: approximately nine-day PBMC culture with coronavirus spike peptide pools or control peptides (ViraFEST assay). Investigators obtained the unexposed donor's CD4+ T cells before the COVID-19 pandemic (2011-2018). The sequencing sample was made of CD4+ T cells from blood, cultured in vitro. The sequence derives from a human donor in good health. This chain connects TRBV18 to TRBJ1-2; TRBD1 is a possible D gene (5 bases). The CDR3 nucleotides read TGTGCCAGCTCACCAGCCGCAGGGAATGAAGGCTACACCTTC. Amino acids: CASSPAAGNEGYTF.